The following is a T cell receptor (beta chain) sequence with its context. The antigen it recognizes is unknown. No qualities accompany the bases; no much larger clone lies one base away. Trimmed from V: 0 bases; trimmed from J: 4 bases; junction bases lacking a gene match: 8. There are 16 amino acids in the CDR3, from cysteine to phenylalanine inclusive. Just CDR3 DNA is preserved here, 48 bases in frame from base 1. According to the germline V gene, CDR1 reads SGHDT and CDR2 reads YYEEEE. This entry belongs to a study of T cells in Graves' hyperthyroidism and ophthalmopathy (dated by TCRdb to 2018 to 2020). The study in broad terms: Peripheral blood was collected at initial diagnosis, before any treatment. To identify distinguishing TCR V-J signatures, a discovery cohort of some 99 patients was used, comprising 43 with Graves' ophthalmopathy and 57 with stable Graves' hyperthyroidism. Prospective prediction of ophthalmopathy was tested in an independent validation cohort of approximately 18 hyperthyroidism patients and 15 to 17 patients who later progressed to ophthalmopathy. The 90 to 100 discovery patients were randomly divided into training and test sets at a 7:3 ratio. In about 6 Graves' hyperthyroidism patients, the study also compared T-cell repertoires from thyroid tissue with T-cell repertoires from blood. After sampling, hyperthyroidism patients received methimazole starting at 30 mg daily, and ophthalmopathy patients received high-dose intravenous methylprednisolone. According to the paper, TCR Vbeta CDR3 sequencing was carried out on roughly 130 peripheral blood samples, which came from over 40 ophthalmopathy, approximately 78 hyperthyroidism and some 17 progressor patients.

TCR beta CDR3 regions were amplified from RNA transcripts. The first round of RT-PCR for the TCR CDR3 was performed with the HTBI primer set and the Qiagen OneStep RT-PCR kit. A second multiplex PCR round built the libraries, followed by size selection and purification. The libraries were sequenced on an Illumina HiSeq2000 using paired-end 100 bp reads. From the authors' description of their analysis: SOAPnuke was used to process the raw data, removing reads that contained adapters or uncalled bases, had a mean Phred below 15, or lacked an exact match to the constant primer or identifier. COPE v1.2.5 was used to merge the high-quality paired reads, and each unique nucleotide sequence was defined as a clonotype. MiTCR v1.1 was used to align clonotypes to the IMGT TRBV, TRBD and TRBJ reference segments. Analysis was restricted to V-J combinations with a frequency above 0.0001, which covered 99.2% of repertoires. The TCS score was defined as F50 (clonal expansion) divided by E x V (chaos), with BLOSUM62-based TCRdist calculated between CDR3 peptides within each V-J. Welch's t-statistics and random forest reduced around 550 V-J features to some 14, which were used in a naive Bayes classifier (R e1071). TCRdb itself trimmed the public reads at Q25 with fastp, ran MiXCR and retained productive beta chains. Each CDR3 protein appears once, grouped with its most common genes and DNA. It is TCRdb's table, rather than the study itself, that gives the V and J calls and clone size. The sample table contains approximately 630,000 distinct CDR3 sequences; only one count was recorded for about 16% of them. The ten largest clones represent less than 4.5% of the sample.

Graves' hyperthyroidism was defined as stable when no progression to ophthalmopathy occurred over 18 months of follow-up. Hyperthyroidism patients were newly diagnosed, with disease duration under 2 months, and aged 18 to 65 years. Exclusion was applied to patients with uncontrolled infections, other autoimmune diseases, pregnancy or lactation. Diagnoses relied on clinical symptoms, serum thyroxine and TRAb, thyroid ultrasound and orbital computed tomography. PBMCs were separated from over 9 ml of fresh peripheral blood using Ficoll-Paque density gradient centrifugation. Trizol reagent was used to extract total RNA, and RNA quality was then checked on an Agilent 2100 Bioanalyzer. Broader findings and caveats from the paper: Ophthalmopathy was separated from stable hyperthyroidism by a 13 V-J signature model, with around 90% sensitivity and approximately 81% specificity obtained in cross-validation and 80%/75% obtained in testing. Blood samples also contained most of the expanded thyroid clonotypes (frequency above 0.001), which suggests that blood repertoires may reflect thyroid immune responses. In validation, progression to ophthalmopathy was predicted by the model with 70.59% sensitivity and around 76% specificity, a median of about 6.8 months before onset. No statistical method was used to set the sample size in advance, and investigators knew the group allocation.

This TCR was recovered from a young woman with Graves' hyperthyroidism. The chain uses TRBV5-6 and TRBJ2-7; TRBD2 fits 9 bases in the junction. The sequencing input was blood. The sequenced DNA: TGTGCCAGCAGCTTGGAGGCGGGAGGGCTTCTGTACGAGCAGTACTTC. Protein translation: CASSLEAGGLLYEQYF.